This T cell receptor beta chain was sequenced in a study of CD8+CD57+ T cells in acquired aplastic anemia. Overall study context: When averaged, DNA from sorted CD4+ and CD8+ cells came to around 3 ug.

The V gene end was trimmed by 1 base and the J gene end by 2 bases; junction bases not matched to a gene: 0. The CDR3 is 15 amino acids. Germline V gene lookup returns CDR1 LNHNV and CDR2 YYDKDF (reference sequence). TCR beta VDJ and CDR3 profiles were obtained from a genomic DNA template. Via MiXCR, TCRdb re-called the reads, giving one row per CDR3 protein. Of some 150,000 distinct CDR3 sequences listed, around 48% are singletons. Selection for sequencing was limited to patients who had shown CD8+CD57+ cell expansion by flow cytometry. Whole-study results and caveats: Common to patients and controls were twenty-nine CD8+ CDR3 sequences.

Points on this clonotype: The antigen remains unidentified. The conserved phenylalanine or tryptophan normally closing the CDR3 is absent here, so this likely arose from a read error.

The chain uses TRBV15 and TRBJ2-1; 9 bases line up with TRBD2. This clonotype originated in a human donor with aplastic anemia. The sequenced sample consisted of sorted CD4+, CD8+, or CD8+CD57+ T cells (not recorded which) from PBMCs. The CDR3 protein is CATSRVAGAYNEQFL. CDR3 coding DNA: TGTGCCACCAGCAGAGTAGCGGGGGCCTACAATGAGCAGTTCCTC.